The 5 T cell receptor beta chains below were found in one sample sequenced in a study of cytomegalovirus exposure and HLA in healthy donors. Primers: 60 Vbeta forward and 13 Jbeta reverse. Measured with immunoSEQ multiplex PCR; TCRdb has only the in-frame clones, and not every one. This sample has around 76,000 clones, with around 78% found just once. Sequenced sample: PBMCs. Receptors were obtained from a man in his forties or fifties in good health and CMV-seronegative.

V gene TRBV2 combines with J gene TRBJ2-7; no reliable D call. This CDR3 comprises 12 residues. Per the germline V gene, CDR1 is SNHLY and CDR2 is FYNNEI. Trimming left V 8 bases short and J 3 bases short, with 11 bases between. The CDR3 DNA reads TGTGCCAGCGGCGGAGTAGTCTACGAGCAGTACTTC. This translates into CASGGVVYEQYF.

This clone has a handful of counts. The chain uses TRBV5-1 and TRBJ2-2, with a possible D match to TRBD2 (5 bases). Germline V gene lookup returns CDR1 SGHRS and CDR2 YFSETQ. The CDR3 consists of 14 residues. V was shortened by 4 bases and J by 4 bases, with 11 bases between the two germline ends. The CDR3 region is CASSQTRSTGELFF. For the CDR3, the DNA is TGCGCCAGCAGCCAAACTAGGTCCACCGGGGAGCTGTTTTTT.

J is TRBJ2-5 and V is TRBV6-1, with unresolved D. This CDR3 contains 14 residues. V lost 0 bases to trimming and J lost 5 bases, with 10 bases between them. Germline CDR1 and CDR2: MNHNS and SASEGT. This chain's CDR3 is CASSEAGVRETQYF. The DNA of the CDR3 is TGTGCCAGCAGTGAAGCCGGAGTACGGGAGACCCAGTACTTC.

CDR3 in amino acids: CASSWDRGGYEQYF. The CDR3 DNA is TGTGCCAGCAGTTGGGACAGGGGCGGGTACGAGCAGTACTTC. The chain joins TRBV2 to TRBJ2-7, with 10 bases fitting TRBD1. The CDR3 is 14 residues long. The V gene end was trimmed by 5 bases and the J gene end by 4 bases; junction bases not matched to a gene: 5. Germline V gene data show CDR1 as SNHLY and CDR2 as FYNNEI.

This rearrangement joins TRBV14 to TRBJ1-2; 12 positions match TRBD1. The length of the CDR3 is 15 residues. J gave up 7 bases and V 10 bases, and 13 bases lay outside the gene matches. Germline CDR1 reads SGHDN; CDR2 reads FVKESK. CDR3 protein: CATRRGGQGARGYTF. CDR3 coding DNA: TGTGCCACCAGGCGAGGGGGACAGGGGGCGCGTGGCTACACCTTC. The complete variable domain, with remaining parts taken from reference TRBV14 and TRBJ1-2, reads EAGVTQFPSHSVIEKGQTVTLRCDPISGHDNLYWYRRVMGKEIKFLLHFVKESKQDESGMPNNRFLAERTGGTYSTLKVQPAELEDSGVYFCATRRGGQGARGYTFGSGTRLTVV.